The rows below give T cell receptor beta chains drawn from one sample of a study of cytomegalovirus exposure and HLA in healthy donors. Clones were sequenced by immunoSEQ multiplex PCR, and TCRdb holds only the in-frame ones, with some missing. The sample lists some 130,000 clones, about 74% occurring once. The sequenced material came from PBMCs. The origin of the receptors is a man aged 25 to 45 in good health and CMV-seronegative. Both conserved end residues are part of each CDR3. Each record gives: D gene, V gene, clone size, J gene, CDR3 protein, CDR3 DNA. A D gene is named only where the DNA matches it firmly. Only part of the rows carry a size: once, few, many, or a class if the clone is expanded.

NA	TRBV15	once	TRBJ1-3	CATSPELGVSGNTIYF	TGTGCCACCAGCCCAGAACTCGGAGTCTCTGGAAACACCATATATTTT
TRBD1	TRBV10-3	NA	TRBJ2-7	CAITGTATYEQYF	TGTGCCATCACTGGGACAGCGACCTACGAGCAGTACTTC
NA	TRBV9	NA	TRBJ1-5	CASSAHGGGNQPQHF	TGTGCCAGCAGCGCCCATGGAGGGGGCAATCAGCCCCAGCATTTT
NA	TRBV15	NA	TRBJ2-5	CATSRGTHGGSETQYF	TGTGCCACCAGCAGGGGGACACATGGGGGATCGGAGACCCAGTACTTC
NA	TRBV15	NA	TRBJ2-6	CATSRDRSGGANVLTF	TGTGCCACCAGCAGGGATCGGAGTGGTGGGGCCAACGTCCTGACTTTC
TRBD2	TRBV10-3	NA	TRBJ2-1	CAITSLAGGNNEQFF	TGTGCCATCACCTCGCTAGCGGGAGGGAACAATGAGCAGTTCTTC
TRBD1	TRBV5-1	NA	TRBJ2-2	CASSFSGTGATGELFF	TGCGCCAGCAGCTTCTCCGGGACAGGGGCCACCGGGGAGCTGTTTTTT
NA	TRBV5-8	NA	TRBJ1-2	CASSLEGVYGYTF	TGTGCCAGCAGCTTGGAAGGGGTCTATGGCTACACCTTC
NA	TRBV6-5	few	TRBJ2-7	CASKGGESYEQYF	TGTGCCAGCAAAGGGGGGGAGAGCTACGAGCAGTACTTC
NA	TRBV10-3	NA	TRBJ2-5	CAISELEEQETQYF	TGTGCCATCAGTGAGCTAGAGGAACAAGAGACCCAGTACTTC
NA	TRBV9	NA	TRBJ2-3	CASSVASSTDTQYF	TGTGCCAGCAGCGTAGCTAGTAGCACAGATACGCAGTATTTT
NA	TRBV6-1	NA	TRBJ1-5	CASSGPNQPQHF	TGTGCCAGCTCTGGGCCTAATCAGCCCCAGCATTTT
NA	TRBV12-1	few	TRBJ1-4	CASSFVDRGLKKLFF	TGTGCCAGCAGCTTTGTGGACAGGGGGCTTAAAAAACTGTTTTTT
TRBD2	TRBV19	NA	TRBJ2-1	CASSIGLAGGSDYNEQFF	TGTGCCAGTAGTATAGGACTAGCGGGAGGGTCCGACTACAATGAGCAGTTCTTC
NA	TRBV29-1	NA	TRBJ2-5	CSVEDQAGSYQETQYF	TGCAGCGTTGAAGATCAGGCAGGAAGTTACCAAGAGACCCAGTACTTC
TRBD2	TRBV5-1	NA	TRBJ2-5	CASSPRSGGRGQETQYF	TGCGCCAGCAGCCCCCGGTCAGGAGGGAGGGGTCAAGAGACCCAGTACTTC
TRBD1	TRBV27	NA	TRBJ2-7	CASATQQGKAYEQYF	TGTGCCAGCGCTACCCAACAGGGGAAAGCCTACGAGCAGTACTTC
NA	TRBV2	few	TRBJ1-2	CAVPGTRTANYGYTF	TGTGCCGTCCCCGGGACACGCACCGCTAACTATGGCTACACCTTC
NA	TRBV19	NA	TRBJ2-7	CASSIMDGGTREQYF	TGTGCCAGTAGTATAATGGATGGGGGGACTCGAGAGCAGTACTTC
TRBD2	TRBV4-1	NA	TRBJ2-7	CASSQDWVPGLPLYEQYF	TGCGCCAGCAGCCAAGATTGGGTGCCGGGACTACCCTTATACGAGCAGTACTTC
TRBD2	TRBV5-1	few	TRBJ2-3	CASSGTSVSTDTQYF	TGCGCCAGCAGCGGAACTAGCGTTAGCACAGATACGCAGTATTTT
NA	TRBV25-1	few	TRBJ2-1	CASSETLEAPYNEQFF	TGTGCCAGCAGTGAAACACTAGAGGCGCCCTACAATGAGCAGTTCTTC
NA	TRBV5-1	NA	TRBJ2-1	CASKTGTYNEQFF	TGCGCCAGCAAGACCGGGACTTACAATGAGCAGTTCTTC
TRBD2	TRBV28	few	TRBJ2-3	CASSLLAGGRGPDTQYF	TGTGCCAGCAGTCTACTAGCGGGTGGAAGGGGGCCAGATACGCAGTATTTT
NA	TRBV5-1	NA	TRBJ2-7	CASSEGGDYEQYF	TGCGCCAGCAGTGAGGGGGGGGACTACGAGCAGTACTTC
NA	TRBV7-8	NA	TRBJ2-7	CASSFFNGPRSSYEQYF	TGTGCCAGCAGCTTTTTTAATGGCCCTAGGAGCTCCTACGAGCAGTACTTC
TRBD2	TRBV4-1	few	TRBJ2-7	CASSPFSGGLYEQYF	TGCGCCAGCAGCCCATTCAGCGGGGGGCTCTACGAGCAGTACTTC
TRBD2	TRBV28	NA	TRBJ2-1	CASSPLTSGAYNEQFF	TGTGCCAGCAGCCCTCTGACTAGCGGGGCATACAATGAGCAGTTCTTC
TRBD2	TRBV5-4	NA	TRBJ2-7	CASSPTGLAVEQYF	TGTGCCAGCAGCCCGACGGGACTAGCGGTAGAGCAGTACTTC
TRBD2	TRBV5-1	NA	TRBJ2-5	CASSFPGGPSETQYF	TGCGCCAGCAGCTTTCCGGGAGGGCCAAGCGAGACCCAGTACTTC
TRBD2	TRBV5-1	NA	TRBJ2-1	CASSLQGLEQFF	TGCGCCAGCAGCCTTCAGGGACTAGAGCAGTTCTTC
NA	TRBV6-6	few	TRBJ2-7	CASSYRTETYEQYF	TGTGCCAGCAGCTACCGGACAGAGACCTACGAGCAGTACTTC
NA	TRBV19	NA	TRBJ1-3	CASSRSQGAFEGNTIYF	TGTGCCAGTAGTCGATCACAGGGCGCGTTTGAAGGAAACACCATATATTTT
NA	TRBV6-6	NA	TRBJ2-5	CASSSGIQETQYF	TGTGCCAGCAGTTCCGGGATCCAAGAGACCCAGTACTTC
NA	TRBV2	NA	TRBJ2-7	CASGSSAPYEQYF	TGTGCCAGCGGGTCTAGCGCTCCCTACGAGCAGTACTTC
NA	TRBV9	NA	TRBJ2-5	CASSVGADQETQYF	TGTGCCAGCAGCGTAGGGGCAGACCAAGAGACCCAGTACTTC
NA	TRBV28	NA	TRBJ1-3	CASNKRGGNTIYF	TGTGCCAGCAACAAACGAGGTGGAAACACCATATATTTT
TRBD2	TRBV11-2	NA	TRBJ2-3	CASSITSASDTQYF	TGCGCCAGCAGCATCACTAGCGCCTCAGATACGCAGTATTTT
NA	TRBV7-6	few	TRBJ2-7	CASSLEQGYEQYF	TGTGCCAGCAGCTTAGAACAGGGCTACGAGCAGTACTTC
TRBD1	TRBV5-6	NA	TRBJ1-5	CASSLTRQGRGGQPQHF	TGTGCCAGCAGCTTGACCCGACAGGGAAGGGGCGGTCAGCCCCAGCATTTT
NA	TRBV19	NA	TRBJ2-1	CASSTRGIALYNEQFF	TGTGCCAGTAGTACCCGGGGGATTGCACTATACAATGAGCAGTTCTTC
TRBD2	TRBV18	few	TRBJ2-1	CASSPKREVPYNEQFF	TGTGCCAGCTCACCGAAGCGGGAGGTCCCCTACAATGAGCAGTTCTTC
NA	TRBV5-1	NA	TRBJ2-1	CASSRGAGSYNEQFF	TGCGCCAGCAGCCGGGGGGCGGGGTCCTACAATGAGCAGTTCTTC
TRBD2	TRBV5-4	NA	TRBJ2-1	CASSLGLAGVEQFF	TGTGCCAGCAGCTTGGGACTAGCGGGAGTCGAGCAGTTCTTC
NA	TRBV25-1	NA	TRBJ2-5	CASSGTVYQETQYF	TGTGCCAGCAGTGGGACTGTGTACCAAGAGACCCAGTACTTC
TRBD2	TRBV5-4	NA	TRBJ2-5	CASSTGGTSGRSKETQYF	TGTGCCAGCAGCACCGGAGGGACTAGCGGGAGGTCGAAGGAGACCCAGTACTTC
NA	TRBV5-6	NA	TRBJ1-2	CASSRGLGYTF	TGTGCCAGCAGCCGAGGACTCGGCTACACCTTC
NA	TRBV7-9	NA	TRBJ1-3	CASSLKPGNTIYF	TGTGCCAGCAGCTTAAAGCCTGGAAACACCATATATTTT
NA	TRBV28	NA	TRBJ2-5	CATLAEGLSLEETQYF	TGTGCCACCTTGGCCGAAGGACTCTCCTTGGAAGAGACCCAGTACTTC
NA	TRBV5-1	NA	TRBJ2-1	CASSLGAGDEQFF	TGCGCCAGCAGCTTGGGAGCTGGTGATGAGCAGTTCTTC
TRBD2	TRBV11-3	NA	TRBJ2-3	CASSGPGLAIGTDTQYF	TGTGCCAGCAGCGGGCCGGGACTAGCGATAGGTACAGATACGCAGTATTTT
NA	TRBV5-5	NA	TRBJ2-5	CASSEQETQYF	TGTGCCAGCAGCGAGCAAGAGACCCAGTACTTC
TRBD2	TRBV5-1	NA	TRBJ2-7	CASSFSLAGVPEQYF	TGCGCCAGCAGCTTCTCCCTAGCGGGAGTTCCCGAGCAGTACTTC
TRBD1	TRBV5-8	NA	TRBJ1-5	CASSSGRTGDQPQHF	TGTGCCAGCAGCTCCGGAAGGACAGGGGATCAGCCCCAGCATTTT
NA	TRBV5-1	few	TRBJ1-3	CASSLQGSGNTIYF	TGCGCCAGCAGCCTACAGGGCTCTGGAAACACCATATATTTT